Following are 20 T cell receptor beta chains from one sample sequenced in a study of CD8 T cells in Susac syndrome. With random hexamers, reverse transcription was performed on 0.5 to 1 ug of RNA. TCRdb reanalysed the immunoSEQ multiplex PCR reads using MiXCR and keeps one entry per CDR3 protein. The profile shows roughly 130,000 distinct CDR3 sequences, 95% to 96% of them singletons. Sequencing input: CD4+ T cells from PBMCs. Every receptor here comes from a human donor with Susac syndrome.

The genes are TRBV29-1 and TRBJ1-2; maybe TRBD1 (5 bases). Trimming removed 6 bases from V and 3 bases from J, with 11 bases in between. The CDR3 has 12 residues. The germline V gene encodes CDR1 SQVTM and CDR2 ANQGSEA. CDR3 sequence (DNA): TGCAGCGTCCTCGGGGGTCACTATGGCTACACCTTC. Amino acids: CSVLGGHYGYTF.

The rearrangement joins TRBV3-1 to TRBJ2-5; TRBD2 aligns across 8 bases. V dropped 4 bases and J dropped 5; count of bases not matched to a gene: 9. The CDR3 sequence is 15 residues long. Germline loops: CDR1 LGHDT, CDR2 YNNKEL (reference sequence). This CDR3 is CASSPGTRLRETQYF. The CDR3 DNA sequence: TGTGCCAGCAGCCCCGGGACTAGGCTACGGGAGACCCAGTACTTC.

The chain combines TRBV3-1 with TRBJ1-1; D is undetermined. The germline V gene encodes CDR1 LGHDT and CDR2 YNNKEL (reference sequence). The CDR3 loop spans 14 amino acids. V was pared by 2 bases and J by 6 bases, with 13 bases between. CDR3 sequence reads: CASSQLELDAEAFF. The DNA of the CDR3 is TGTGCCAGCAGCCAACTTGAGCTCGACGCTGAAGCTTTCTTT. The full variable domain, its missing parts supplied by reference TRBV3-1 and TRBJ1-1, is DTAVSQTPKYLVTQMGNDKSIKCEQNLGHDTMYWYKQDSKKFLKIMFSYNNKELIINETVPNRFSPKSPDKAHLNLHINSLELGDSAVYFCASSQLELDAEAFFGQGTRLTVV.

This chain joins TRBV6-5 and TRBJ1-2; D remains ambiguous. CDR1 is MNHEY, CDR2 SVGAGI, per germline. V was trimmed by 2 bases and J by 8 bases, leaving 12 bases between them. CDR3 length: 13 amino acids. In DNA, the CDR3 is TGTGCCAGCAGTTACCTCGATGAACGGGGCTACACCTTC. Amino acid sequence: CASSYLDERGYTF.

This clonotype has just one count. CDR3 nucleotide sequence: TGTGCCAGCAGCCCCCTTACTACCTTGAATGAGCAGTTCTTC. Its protein product is CASSPLTTLNEQFF. This sequence joins TRBV2 and TRBJ2-1; D gene ambiguous. The germline V gene encodes CDR1 SNHLY and CDR2 FYNNEI. The CDR3 spans 14 residues. Trimming left V 6 bases short and J 7 bases short, with 16 bases between.

This chain uses TRBV20-1 with TRBJ1-1, with D tentatively TRBD1 (5 bases). The germline V gene has CDR1 DFQATT and CDR2 SNEGSKA (reference sequence). The CDR3 sequence is 12 residues long. V shed 4 bases and J shed 3 bases, with 9 bases lying between them. CDR3 sequence: CSATPRDTEAFF. The CDR3 DNA reads as TGCAGTGCTACCCCCAGGGACACTGAAGCTTTCTTT.

This chain uses TRBV5-1 with TRBJ2-7; D call uncertain. Germline loops: CDR1 SGHRS, CDR2 YFSETQ. The CDR3 covers 14 residues. Trimming left V 6 bases short and J 1 base short, with 14 bases between. This CDR3 is CASTPDGYSYEQYF. DNA for the CDR3: TGCGCCAGCACTCCGGATGGCTATTCCTACGAGCAGTACTTC.

The gene calls are TRBV29-1 and TRBJ1-2, with TRBD1 as a possible D gene (6 bases). V shed 6 bases and J shed 8 bases, with 16 bases lying between them. This CDR3 has 12 residues. From germline, CDR1 is SQVTM and CDR2 ANQGSEA. For the CDR3, the DNA is TGCAGCGTCGACAGCCACAGGGAGGGCTACACCTTC. This sequence encodes CSVDSHREGYTF.

This clonotype was seen once. The V gene is TRBV7-8, the J gene TRBJ2-1, with D perhaps matching TRBD2 (5 bases). The V end lost 3 bases, the J end lost 7 bases, and 10 bases lay between the germline ends. This CDR3 is built from 13 residues. Germline CDR1 is SGHVS and CDR2 is FQNEAQ. The CDR3 bases are TGTGCCAGCAGCTTGGGGAGAAGAAATGAGCAGTTCTTC. It is translated as CASSLGRRNEQFF.

The chain is built from TRBV20-1 and TRBJ1-1, with TRBD1 identical over 8 bases. This CDR3 comprises 14 residues. Unmatched junction bases numbered 5, after V lost 4 bases and J lost 1 base. Germline lookup yields CDR1 DFQATT and CDR2 SNEGSKA (reference sequence). CDR3 in amino acids: CSAKGQGPNTEAFF. As DNA, the CDR3 is TGCAGTGCTAAAGGACAGGGTCCGAACACTGAAGCTTTCTTT.

The rearrangement links TRBV29-1 to TRBJ1-1; TRBD1 agrees at 7 bases. V lost 5 bases, J lost 4 bases, and 7 bases stayed unmatched. CDR1 is SQVTM, CDR2 ANQGSEA, per germline. CDR3 size: 13 residues. CDR3: CSVKWAGGTEAFF. For the CDR3, the DNA is TGCAGCGTTAAGTGGGCAGGGGGCACTGAAGCTTTCTTT.

The rearrangement links TRBV2 to TRBJ2-5, with 12 bases identical to TRBD2. V lost 8 bases, J lost 3 bases, and 10 bases stayed unmatched. The CDR3 is 16 residues long. Germline CDR1 and CDR2: SNHLY and FYNNEI. The CDR3 is CASVKSSGRAKETQYF. The CDR3, as DNA: TGTGCCAGCGTCAAATCTAGCGGGAGGGCCAAAGAGACCCAGTACTTC.

The chain employs TRBV20-1 and TRBJ2-3; D is possibly TRBD1 or TRBD2 (5 bases each). V dropped 8 bases and J dropped 2 bases, with 14 bases sitting between them. CDR1 and CDR2 (germline): DFQATT, SNEGSKA (reference sequence). The CDR3 length is 13 residues. CDR3 region: CSWDGHVTDTQYF. The CDR3, as DNA: TGCAGTTGGGACGGGCACGTCACAGATACGCAGTATTTT.

The chain couples TRBV10-3 to TRBJ2-2, with 8 bases matching TRBD1. Germline trimming cut 10 bases from V and 6 bases from J; bases unmatched to any gene: 7. This CDR3 spans 13 amino acids. The germline CDR1 and CDR2 sequences are ENHRY and SYGVKD. CDR3 sequence: CATGDRQSGELFF. Written as DNA, the CDR3 is TGTGCCACCGGGGACAGGCAGTCCGGGGAGCTGTTTTTT.

This clonotype is a singleton in its sample. The rearrangement joins TRBV3-1 to TRBJ2-5, with 11 nucleotides matching TRBD2. The CDR3 loop spans 16 amino acids. CDR1 LGHDT and CDR2 YNNKEL come from the germline V gene (reference sequence). The trim removed 4 bases at V and 1 base at J, leaving 5 bases unmatched. This chain's CDR3 is CASSLRTSGRQETQYF. CDR3 sequence (DNA): TGTGCCAGCAGCCTCCGGACTAGCGGGCGCCAAGAGACCCAGTACTTC.

This clonotype came up once. The rearrangement joins TRBV30 to TRBJ2-1, with 10 bases that match TRBD2. CDR1 is GTSNPN and CDR2 is SVGIG in the germline V gene (reference sequence). The V and J ends lost 1 base and 1 base, in that order; junction bases with no gene match: 1. This CDR3 is 15 amino acids long. DNA of the CDR3: TGTGCCTGGAGTGCTAGCGGGAGATCCTACAATGAGCAGTTCTTC. Translation: CAWSASGRSYNEQFF.

The rearrangement uses TRBV27 and TRBJ2-7; weak D call: TRBD2 (6 bases). CDR1 and CDR2 (germline): MNHEY, SMNVEV (reference sequence). The CDR3 covers 14 residues. The V end lost 7 bases, the J end lost 1 base, and 14 bases lay between the germline ends. The CDR3 DNA sequence: TGTGCCAGCACCATGACTAGTGCTTCCTACGAGCAGTACTTC. Protein sequence: CASTMTSASYEQYF.

This chain joins TRBV7-8 and TRBJ2-1, with 10 bases aligning to TRBD2. Germline CDR1 SGHVS, CDR2 FQNEAQ. Trimming took 5 bases from V and 3 from J; bases not matched to a gene: 4. This CDR3 has 15 amino acids. The CDR3 DNA reads TGTGCCAGCAGCCTTATAGCGGGAGGCTACAATGAGCAGTTCTTC. This sequence encodes CASSLIAGGYNEQFF.

V and J are TRBV20-1 and TRBJ1-5; 8 nucleotides agree with TRBD1. This CDR3 comprises 16 residues. CDR1 DFQATT and CDR2 SNEGSKA come from the germline V gene (reference sequence). The junction had 9 bases not matched to a gene; V was cut back by 2 bases and J by 3 bases. The chain's CDR3 is CSARTTTGGINQPQHF. CDR3 bases: TGCAGTGCTAGAACTACCACAGGGGGGATCAATCAGCCCCAGCATTTT.

V gene TRBV12-3 or TRBV12-4 combines with J gene TRBJ1-3; D is unresolved. The CDR3 covers 12 residues. The germline V and J ends were trimmed by 8 bases and 3 bases, with 8 bases remaining between them. The CDR3 protein is CASSIIGNTIYF. In DNA, the CDR3 is TGTGCCAGCTCGATTATTGGAAACACCATATATTTT.